These 18 T cell receptor beta chains were all obtained from the same sample, sequenced in a study of Tregs in tolerant kidney transplant recipients. The repertoire was sequenced with immunoSEQ multiplex PCR; TCRdb's copy has only in-frame clones and lacks some. The repertoire consists of roughly 70,000 clones, with over 75% occurring once and the leading ten covering 3.8%. Mixed chimerism was transient after nonmyeloablative marrow transplants from related graft donors. The sequences come from CD4+ T cells from blood (PBMCs), collected 6 months after the transplant. These receptors originate from a human patient who received a combined kidney and bone marrow transplant. Some of the T cells may derive from the graft donor.

This chain connects TRBV18 to TRBJ1-1, with D uncertain. Germline CDR1 is KGHSH and CDR2 is LQKENI. This CDR3 has 13 amino acids. The V and J ends lost 7 bases and 0 bases respectively, with 9 bases between them. This CDR3 is CASLPAMNTEAFF. DNA for the CDR3: TGTGCCAGCTTACCGGCAATGAACACTGAAGCTTTCTTT.

The chain recombines TRBV18 with TRBJ2-7; D is unclear. The CDR3 is 11 amino acids. Trimming cost V 3 bases and J 2 bases, with 2 bases left between them. The germline V gene has CDR1 KGHSH and CDR2 LQKENI. The CDR3 region has the DNA TGTGCCAGCTCACCCGCCTACGAGCAGTACTTC. It codes for CASSPAYEQYF.

Comments on this clone: Other DNA sequences within the sample encode an identical CDR3. The chain combines TRBV5-1 with TRBJ2-3; 13 bases fit TRBD2. The CDR3 covers 16 residues. Germline values: CDR1 SGHRS, CDR2 YFSETQ. V was pared by 2 bases and J by 3 bases, with 3 bases of the junction left unmatched. CDR3 sequence (DNA): TGCGCCAGCAGCTTAATACTAGCGGGGGGGACAGATACGCAGTATTTT. As protein: CASSLILAGGTDTQYF. The whole variable domain, filled in from reference TRBV5-1 and TRBJ2-3, reads KAGVTQTPRYLIKTRGQQVTLSCSPISGHRSVSWYQQTPGQGLQFLFEYFSETQRNKGNFPGRFSGRQFSNSRSEMNVSTLELGDSALYLCASSLILAGGTDTQYFGPGTRLTVL.

The V gene is TRBV18, the J gene TRBJ1-4; TRBD1 matches 10 bases. Germline V CDR1 and CDR2: KGHSH, LQKENI. CDR3 length equals 16 residues. With V trimmed by 0 bases and J by 9 bases, 7 bases remained unmatched. The CDR3 protein is CASSPPNRDRGQKLFF. In DNA, the CDR3 is TGTGCCAGCTCACCACCCAACCGGGACAGGGGTCAAAAACTGTTTTTT. Full variable domain (missing parts from reference TRBV18 and TRBJ1-4): NAGVMQNPRHLVRRRGQEARLRCSPMKGHSHVYWYRQLPEEGLKFMVYLQKENIIDESGMPKERFSAEFPKEGPSILRIQQVVRGDSAAYFCASSPPNRDRGQKLFFGSGTQLSVL.

V usage is TRBV30 and J usage is TRBJ1-2, with D perhaps TRBD1 (6 bases). The CDR3 spans 14 residues. CDR1 is GTSNPN, CDR2 SVGIG, per germline (reference sequence). V gave up 0 bases and J gave up 9 bases, with 17 bases separating them. As DNA, the CDR3 is TGTGCCTGGAGTGTTTTCTTGGGGGCAGGTAGCTACACCTTC. It specifies CAWSVFLGAGSYTF. The complete variable domain, with remaining parts taken from reference TRBV30 and TRBJ1-2, reads SQTIHQWPATLVQPVGSPLSLECTVEGTSNPNLYWYRQAAGRGLQLLFYSVGIGQISSEVPQNLSASRPQDRQFILSSKKLLLSDSGFYLCAWSVFLGAGSYTFGSGTRLTVV.

The chain links TRBV4-2 to TRBJ2-5, with TRBD2 identical over 9 bases. The V and J ends lost 6 bases and 2 bases, in that order; junction bases with no gene match: 7. The CDR3 runs 15 residues. CDR1 and CDR2 (germline): LGHNA, YNFKEQ. Here the CDR3 reads CASRSSGSYQETQYF. The CDR3 DNA reads as TGTGCCAGCAGAAGTAGCGGGAGTTATCAAGAGACCCAGTACTTC.

V and J are TRBV19 and TRBJ2-5; D might be TRBD1 (5 bases). V was clipped by 9 bases and J by 5 bases, with 16 bases between them. CDR1 and CDR2 from the germline V gene are LNHDA and SQIVND (reference sequence). CDR3 size: 13 residues. CDR3 DNA sequence: TGTGCCAGCCGTGACAGATCTAGGGAGACCCAGTACTTC. It encodes CASRDRSRETQYF.

The rearrangement joins TRBV6-5 to TRBJ2-1; possibly TRBD2 for D (5 bases). Trimming took 2 bases from V and 9 from J, leaving 8 bases between them. The CDR3 covers 12 residues. CDR1 and CDR2 (germline): MNHEY, SVGAGI. CDR3 loop: CASSYPRGEQFF. In nucleotides, the CDR3 is TGTGCCAGCAGTTACCCCCGGGGTGAGCAGTTCTTC.

The rearrangement uses TRBV2 and TRBJ2-2; unclear D gene. The germline V gene encodes CDR1 SNHLY and CDR2 FYNNEI. CDR3 length equals 14 residues. V lost 8 bases to trimming and J lost 0 bases, with 10 bases between them. For the CDR3, the DNA is TGTGCCAGCTTGCGGCAAGCGAACACCGGGGAGCTGTTTTTT. Protein: CASLRQANTGELFF.

This chain joins TRBV18 and TRBJ2-7; 8 positions agree with TRBD1. CDR3 size: 15 residues. J was trimmed by 0 bases and V by 5 bases; bases with no gene match: 6. CDR1 is KGHSH and CDR2 is LQKENI in the germline V gene. CDR3 in DNA: TGTGCCAGCTCAAAACCCGGGACAGGCTCCTACGAGCAGTACTTC. Its translation: CASSKPGTGSYEQYF.

The chain recombines TRBV19 with TRBJ2-1, with 10 bases lining up with TRBD1. Trimming removed 4 bases from V and 6 bases from J; junction bases left unmatched: 15. This CDR3 contains 18 residues. The germline V gene encodes CDR1 LNHDA and CDR2 SQIVND (reference sequence). DNA of the CDR3: TGTGCCAGTAGTAAGGGAAGGGGGACAGGGGTCTTGTTCAATGAGCAGTTCTTC. This codes for CASSKGRGTGVLFNEQFF.

The rearrangement links TRBV7-2 to TRBJ1-5, with a tentative D call TRBD1 (5 bases). Deletions cut 2 bases from V and 2 bases from J, with 13 bases between. The CDR3 consists of 16 residues. CDR1 SGHTA and CDR2 FQGNSA come from the germline V gene. CDR3 nucleotide sequence: TGTGCCAGCAGCTTATCAGGGTTCGTGGGCAATCAGCCCCAGCATTTT. This codes for CASSLSGFVGNQPQHF.

This chain joins TRBV2 and TRBJ2-5; D gene uncertain. The J call may be mistaken, given a closer DNA end match to TRBJ2-7. The CDR3 has 13 amino acids. Germline CDR1 SNHLY, CDR2 FYNNEI. The CDR3 nucleotides read TGTGCCAGCAGTGAGGGCAGGCCCTACGAGCAGTACTTC. Translation gives CASSEGRPYEQYF.

The genes are TRBV6-5 and TRBJ2-5; the match to TRBD1 covers 12 bases. This CDR3 is built from 15 residues. J was trimmed by 5 bases and V by 2 bases; bases with no gene match: 3. In germline, CDR1 is MNHEY, CDR2 SVGAGI. CDR3 sequence (DNA): TGTGCCAGCAGTTACCGGGACAGGGGGCGGGAGACCCAGTACTTC. This gives the protein CASSYRDRGRETQYF.

This rearrangement joins TRBV5-4 to TRBJ2-7, with 7 bases that match TRBD2. CDR1 is SGHNT, CDR2 YYREEE, per germline (reference sequence). The CDR3 covers 15 residues. The V segment lost 0 bases and the J segment 2 bases; nucleotides outside the gene matches: 5. The CDR3 loop is CASSLGLADPYEQYF. CDR3 DNA sequence: TGTGCCAGCAGCTTGGGTCTAGCGGATCCCTACGAGCAGTACTTC.

V and J are TRBV9 and TRBJ2-7; 11 bases match TRBD2. The ends lost 3 bases at V and 5 bases at J; junction bases unmatched: 7. The CDR3 is 15 residues long. Germline V gene data show CDR1 as SGDLS and CDR2 as YYNGEE. This CDR3 is CASSGGLAANHEQYF. In nucleotides, the CDR3 is TGTGCCAGCAGCGGGGGACTAGCGGCCAACCACGAGCAGTACTTC. Complete variable domain (other parts from reference TRBV9 and TRBJ2-7): DSGVTQTPKHLITATGQRVTLRCSPRSGDLSVYWYQQSLDQGLQFLIQYYNGEERAKGNILERFSAQQFPDLHSELNLSSLELGDSALYFCASSGGLAANHEQYFGPGTRLTVT.

The chain is built from TRBV5-8 and TRBJ1-2; no firm D call. Trimming shortened V by 0 bases and J by 5 bases, and 8 bases separated the two germline ends. The CDR3 spans 13 residues. Germline CDR1 is SGHTS and CDR2 is YDEGEE. The CDR3 sequence is CASSLDRGYGYTF. CDR3 coding DNA: TGTGCCAGCAGCTTGGACCGGGGTTATGGCTACACCTTC.

J is TRBJ1-2 and V is TRBV9, with D perhaps matching TRBD1 (5 bases). The CDR3 is 14 amino acids. V dropped 2 bases and J dropped 0 bases, with 8 bases sitting between them. Germline V lookup: CDR1 SGDLS, CDR2 YYNGEE. In DNA, the CDR3 is TGTGCCAGCAGCGTCACAGGAGCTAACTATGGCTACACCTTC. Amino acids: CASSVTGANYGYTF.